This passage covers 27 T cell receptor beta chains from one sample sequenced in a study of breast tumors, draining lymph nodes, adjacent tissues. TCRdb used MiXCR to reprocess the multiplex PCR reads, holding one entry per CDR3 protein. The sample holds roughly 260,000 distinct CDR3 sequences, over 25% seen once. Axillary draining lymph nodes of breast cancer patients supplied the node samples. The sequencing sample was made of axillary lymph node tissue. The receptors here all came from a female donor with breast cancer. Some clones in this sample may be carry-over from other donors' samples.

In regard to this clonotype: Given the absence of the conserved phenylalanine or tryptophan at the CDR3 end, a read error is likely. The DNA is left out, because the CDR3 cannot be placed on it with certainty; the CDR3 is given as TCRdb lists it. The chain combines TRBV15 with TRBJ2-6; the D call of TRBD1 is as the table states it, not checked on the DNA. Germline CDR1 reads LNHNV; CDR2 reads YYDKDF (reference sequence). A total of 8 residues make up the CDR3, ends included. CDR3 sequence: CATSRGTK.

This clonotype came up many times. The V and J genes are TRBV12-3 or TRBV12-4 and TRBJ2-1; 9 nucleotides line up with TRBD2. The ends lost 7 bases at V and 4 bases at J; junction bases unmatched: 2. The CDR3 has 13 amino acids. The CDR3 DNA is TGTGCCAGCACCCTAGCGGGATACAATGAGCAGTTCTTC. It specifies CASTLAGYNEQFF.

The CDR3 DNA follows: TGTGCCAGCAGCTTAGGCCCCCCAAACACTGAAGCTTTCTTT. It is translated as CASSLGPPNTEAFF. The chain combines TRBV13 with TRBJ1-1; no clear D. Trimming removed 0 bases at V and 2 bases at J, with 7 bases between. Germline V lookup: CDR1 PRHDT, CDR2 FYEKMQ (reference sequence). CDR3 length: 14 amino acids.

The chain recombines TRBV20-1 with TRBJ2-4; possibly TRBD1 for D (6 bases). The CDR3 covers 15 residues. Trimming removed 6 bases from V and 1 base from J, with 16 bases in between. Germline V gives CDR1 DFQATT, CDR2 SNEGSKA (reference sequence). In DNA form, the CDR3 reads TGCAGTGCGGATCGGACAGTCTCCGCCAAAAACATTCAGTACTTC. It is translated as CSADRTVSAKNIQYF.

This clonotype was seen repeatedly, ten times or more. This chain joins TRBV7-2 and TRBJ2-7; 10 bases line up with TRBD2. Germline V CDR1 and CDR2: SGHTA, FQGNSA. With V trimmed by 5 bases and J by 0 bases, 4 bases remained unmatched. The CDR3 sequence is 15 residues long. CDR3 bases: TGTGCCAGCAGCCTTAGCGGGAGGTACTCCTACGAGCAGTACTTC. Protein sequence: CASSLSGRYSYEQYF.

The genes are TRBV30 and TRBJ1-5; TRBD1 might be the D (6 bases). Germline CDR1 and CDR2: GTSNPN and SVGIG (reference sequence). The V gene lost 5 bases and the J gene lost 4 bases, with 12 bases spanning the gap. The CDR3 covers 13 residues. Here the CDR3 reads CAWGGGRNQPQHF. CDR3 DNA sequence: TGTGCCTGGGGAGGGGGGCGAAATCAGCCCCAGCATTTT.

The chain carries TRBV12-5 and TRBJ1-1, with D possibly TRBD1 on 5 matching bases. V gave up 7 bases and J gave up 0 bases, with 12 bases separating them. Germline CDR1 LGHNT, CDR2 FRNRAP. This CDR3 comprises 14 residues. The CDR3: CASVFATVNTEAFF. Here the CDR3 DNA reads TGTGCTAGTGTTTTCGCGACAGTGAACACTGAAGCTTTCTTT.

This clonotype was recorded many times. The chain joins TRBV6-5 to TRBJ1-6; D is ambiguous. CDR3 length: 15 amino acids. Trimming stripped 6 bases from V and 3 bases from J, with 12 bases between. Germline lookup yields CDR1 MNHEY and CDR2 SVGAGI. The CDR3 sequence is CASSTGVGYNSPLHF. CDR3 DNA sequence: TGTGCCAGCAGCACCGGGGTCGGCTATAATTCACCCCTCCACTTT.

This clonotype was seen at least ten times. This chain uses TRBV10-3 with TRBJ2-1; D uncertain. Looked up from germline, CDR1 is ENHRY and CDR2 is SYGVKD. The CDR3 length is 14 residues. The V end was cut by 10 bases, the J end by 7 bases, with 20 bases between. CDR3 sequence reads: CATFSTELENEQFF. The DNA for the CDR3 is TGTGCCACCTTTAGCACGGAGTTGGAAAATGAGCAGTTCTTC.

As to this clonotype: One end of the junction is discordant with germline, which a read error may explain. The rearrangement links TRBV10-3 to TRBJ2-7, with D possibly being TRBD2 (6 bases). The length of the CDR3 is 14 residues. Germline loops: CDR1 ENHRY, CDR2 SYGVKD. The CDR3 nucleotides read TGCGCCATCAGTGAGTCGATGGGGCGGGGCGAGCAGTACTTC. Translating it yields CAISESMGRGEQYF.

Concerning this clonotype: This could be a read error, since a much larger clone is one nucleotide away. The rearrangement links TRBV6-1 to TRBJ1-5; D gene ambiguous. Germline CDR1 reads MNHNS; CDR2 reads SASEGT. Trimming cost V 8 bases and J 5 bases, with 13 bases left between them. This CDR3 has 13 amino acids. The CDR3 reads CASAFPSYQPQHF. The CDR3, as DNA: TGTGCCAGCGCCTTTCCTTCCTATCAGCCCCAGCATTTT.

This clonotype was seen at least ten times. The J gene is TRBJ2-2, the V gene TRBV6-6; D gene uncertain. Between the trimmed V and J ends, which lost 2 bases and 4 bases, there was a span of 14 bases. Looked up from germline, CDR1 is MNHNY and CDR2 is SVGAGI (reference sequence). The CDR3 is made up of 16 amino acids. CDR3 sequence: CASSYPLDTATGELFF. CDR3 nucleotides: TGTGCCAGCAGTTACCCACTCGACACGGCCACCGGGGAGCTGTTTTTT.

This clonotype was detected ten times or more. The DNA for the CDR3 is TGCGCCAGCAGCCAAGTGAAAGGACAGGGGCAAGAGACCCAGTACTTC. Translating it yields CASSQVKGQGQETQYF. The V gene is TRBV4-1, the J gene TRBJ2-5; 9 nucleotides line up with TRBD1. Trimming removed 1 base from V and 2 bases from J; junction bases left unmatched: 5. CDR3 length equals 16 residues. Germline values: CDR1 MGHRA, CDR2 YSYEKL.

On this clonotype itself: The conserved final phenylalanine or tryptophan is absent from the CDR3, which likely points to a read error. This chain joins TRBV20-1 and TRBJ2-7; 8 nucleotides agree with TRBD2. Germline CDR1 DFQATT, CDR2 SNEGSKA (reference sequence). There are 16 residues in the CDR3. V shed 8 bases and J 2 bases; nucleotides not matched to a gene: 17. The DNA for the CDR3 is TGCAGTACCATTTGGCAAGGGGGAGCGGGAGCCTACGAGCAGTACTCC. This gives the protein CSTIWQGGAGAYEQYS.

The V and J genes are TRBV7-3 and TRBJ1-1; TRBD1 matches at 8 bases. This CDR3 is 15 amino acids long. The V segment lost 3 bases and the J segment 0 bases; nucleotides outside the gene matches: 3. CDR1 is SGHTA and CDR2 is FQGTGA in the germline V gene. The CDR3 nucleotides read TGTGCCAGCAGCTTGGACAGGGCCATGAACACTGAAGCTTTCTTT. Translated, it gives CASSLDRAMNTEAFF.

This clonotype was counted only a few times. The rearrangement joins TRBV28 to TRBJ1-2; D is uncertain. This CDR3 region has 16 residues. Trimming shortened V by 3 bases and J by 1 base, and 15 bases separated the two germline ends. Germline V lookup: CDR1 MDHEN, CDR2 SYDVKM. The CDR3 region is CASSFGPQEINYGYTF. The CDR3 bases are TGTGCCAGCAGTTTTGGCCCTCAGGAGATTAACTATGGCTACACCTTC.

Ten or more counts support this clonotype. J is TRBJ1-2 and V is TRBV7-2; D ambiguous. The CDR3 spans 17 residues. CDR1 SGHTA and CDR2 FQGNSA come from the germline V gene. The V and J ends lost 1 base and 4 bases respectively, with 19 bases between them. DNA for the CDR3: TGTGCCAGCAGCTTAGTGGAGGGAAAGTATCGAGGCTATGGCTACACCTTC. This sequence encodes CASSLVEGKYRGYGYTF.

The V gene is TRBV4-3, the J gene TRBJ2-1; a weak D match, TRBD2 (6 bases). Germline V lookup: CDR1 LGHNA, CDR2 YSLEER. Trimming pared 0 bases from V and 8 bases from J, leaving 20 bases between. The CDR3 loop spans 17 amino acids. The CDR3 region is CASSQDSGGPSGYEQFF. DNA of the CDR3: TGCGCCAGCAGCCAAGATTCCGGAGGGCCGTCAGGATATGAGCAGTTCTTC.

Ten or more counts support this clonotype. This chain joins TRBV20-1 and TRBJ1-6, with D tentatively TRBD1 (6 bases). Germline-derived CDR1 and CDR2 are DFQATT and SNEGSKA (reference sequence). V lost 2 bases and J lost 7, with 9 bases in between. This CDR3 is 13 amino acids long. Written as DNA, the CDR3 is TGCAGTGCTAGAACAGGGCTGAATTCACCCCTCCACTTT. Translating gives CSARTGLNSPLHF.

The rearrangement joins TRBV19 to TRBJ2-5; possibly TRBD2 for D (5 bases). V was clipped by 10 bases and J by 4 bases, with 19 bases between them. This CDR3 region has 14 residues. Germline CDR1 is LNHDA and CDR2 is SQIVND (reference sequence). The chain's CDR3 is CATNDGIYIETQYF. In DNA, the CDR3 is TGTGCCACAAACGACGGGATTTATATAGAGACCCAGTACTTC.

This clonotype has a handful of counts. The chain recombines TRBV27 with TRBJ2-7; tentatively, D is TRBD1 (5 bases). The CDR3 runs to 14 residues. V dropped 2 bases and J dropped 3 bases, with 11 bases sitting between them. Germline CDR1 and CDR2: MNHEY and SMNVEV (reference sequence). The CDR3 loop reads CASSLGARVYEQYF. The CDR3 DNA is TGTGCCAGCAGTTTAGGGGCCAGGGTCTACGAGCAGTACTTC.

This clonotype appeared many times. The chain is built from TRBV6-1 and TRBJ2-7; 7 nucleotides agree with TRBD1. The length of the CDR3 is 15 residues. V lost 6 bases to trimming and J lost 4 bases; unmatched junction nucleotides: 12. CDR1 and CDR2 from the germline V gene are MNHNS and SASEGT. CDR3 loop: CASRLATGLPYEQYF. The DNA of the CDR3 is TGTGCCAGCAGGTTAGCGACAGGGCTCCCTTACGAGCAGTACTTC.

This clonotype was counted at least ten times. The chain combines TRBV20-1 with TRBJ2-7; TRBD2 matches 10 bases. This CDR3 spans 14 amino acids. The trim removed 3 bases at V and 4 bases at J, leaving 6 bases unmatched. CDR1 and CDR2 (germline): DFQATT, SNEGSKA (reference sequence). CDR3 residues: CSASASGRTYEQYF. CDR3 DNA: TGCAGTGCTAGTGCTAGCGGGAGAACGTACGAGCAGTACTTC.

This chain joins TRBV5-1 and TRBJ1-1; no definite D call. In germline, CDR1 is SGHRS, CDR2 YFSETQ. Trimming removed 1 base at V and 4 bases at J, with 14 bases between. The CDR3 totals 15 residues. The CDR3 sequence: CASSLRPGSGTEAFF. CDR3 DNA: TGCGCCAGCAGCTTGCGGCCGGGGTCGGGCACTGAAGCTTTCTTT.

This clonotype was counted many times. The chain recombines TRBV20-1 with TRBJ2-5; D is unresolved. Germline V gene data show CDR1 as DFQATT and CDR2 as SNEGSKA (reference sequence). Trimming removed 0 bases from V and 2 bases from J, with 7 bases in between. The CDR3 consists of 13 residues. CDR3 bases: TGCAGTGCTAGAGATCAAGTTCAAGAGACCCAGTACTTC. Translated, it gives CSARDQVQETQYF.

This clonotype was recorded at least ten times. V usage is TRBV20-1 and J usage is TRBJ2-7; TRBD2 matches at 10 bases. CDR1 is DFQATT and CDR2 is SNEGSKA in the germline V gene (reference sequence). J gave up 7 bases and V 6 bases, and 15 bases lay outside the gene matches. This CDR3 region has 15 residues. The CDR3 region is CSADFEAGGPGEQYF. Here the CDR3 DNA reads TGCAGTGCCGATTTCGAAGCGGGAGGGCCCGGGGAGCAGTACTTC.

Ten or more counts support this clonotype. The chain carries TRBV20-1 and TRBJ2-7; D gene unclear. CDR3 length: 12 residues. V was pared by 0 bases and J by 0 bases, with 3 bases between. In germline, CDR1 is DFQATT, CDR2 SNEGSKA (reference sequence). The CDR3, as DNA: TGCAGTGCTAGAGATCTCTCCTACGAGCAGTACTTC. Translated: CSARDLSYEQYF.